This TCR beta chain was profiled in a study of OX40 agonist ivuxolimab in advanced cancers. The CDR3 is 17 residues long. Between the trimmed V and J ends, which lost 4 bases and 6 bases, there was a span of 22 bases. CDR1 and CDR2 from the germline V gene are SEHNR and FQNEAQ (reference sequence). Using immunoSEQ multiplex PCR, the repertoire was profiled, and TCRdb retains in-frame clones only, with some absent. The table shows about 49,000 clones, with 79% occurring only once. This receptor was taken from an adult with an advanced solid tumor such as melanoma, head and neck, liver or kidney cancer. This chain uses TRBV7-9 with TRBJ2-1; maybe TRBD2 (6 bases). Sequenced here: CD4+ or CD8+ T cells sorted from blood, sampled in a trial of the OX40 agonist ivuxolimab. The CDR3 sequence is CASSSTPPATSPNEQFF. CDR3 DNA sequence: TGTGCCAGCAGCTCAACCCCACCCGCTACTAGCCCCAATGAGCAGTTCTTC.